Only a few counts were recorded for the clone carrying this TCR beta chain. CDR3 length: 14 residues. V lost 5 bases to trimming and J lost 6 bases; unmatched junction nucleotides: 5. The germline CDR1 and CDR2 sequences are LGHNT and FRNRAP. This sample was taken from a study of T cell repertoires in cytomegalovirus infection. TCRdb itself ran the reads through MiXCR, one entry per CDR3 protein. The sample records approximately 400,000 distinct CDR3 sequences, under 40% being singletons. Sequencing was carried out using PBMCs. The sequence was obtained from a human donor in good health (CMV status not recorded). Some clones in this sample may be carry-over from other donors' samples. This sequence joins TRBV12-5 and TRBJ2-1; 9 bases map to TRBD1. CDR3 protein: CASGAGTGSNEQFF. In DNA form, the CDR3 reads TGTGCTAGTGGTGCCGGGACAGGGAGCAATGAGCAGTTCTTC.